This section outlines one T cell receptor beta chain sequence together with its context. This clone's antigen is unknown. No base qualities exist here, and no much larger clone lies one base off it. This sample stems from a study of shared clonotypes between healthy human individuals (TCRdb year 2020). The study in broad terms: The cohort included three men and a couple of women between 18 and 49 years of age. Each donor's leukapheresis produced roughly between roughly 0.85 and 10 billion PBMCs. Different laboratories and diverse techniques were used to prepare libraries and sequence TCR repertoires, to increase sequencing depth and limit assay-specific biases. Per donor, three plates each were used for CD4 naive and CD4 memory, two for CD8 naive, and one for CD8 memory. Blood TCR repertoires of 5 or 6 healthy adults were deeply sequenced to estimate repertoire size and the extent of clonotype sharing between individuals. Overall study outcomes, separate from this receptor: Pairwise subsampling indicated that sequencing depth was expected to affect the degree of clonotype sharing among donors. Sampling was restricted to blood, and TCR repertoires in tissues likely differ from the TCR repertoires found in blood. When a few donors were compared, the shared fraction of clonotypes was about 5% for naive CD4, 3% to 4% for naive CD8, more than 2% for memory CD4, and around 0.4% for memory CD8. The small number of donors limited the genetic and exposure-history diversity represented. Compared with non-shared clonotypes, the clonotypes found in all four sorted-subset donors had higher generation probabilities. Rarefaction of sorted-subset datasets indicated incomplete sequencing despite the large sequencing depth. Estimated clonotype richness was generally larger for naive than for memory subsets.

Using the deep immunoSEQ assay, multiplex PCR amplified TCR CDR3 regions from genomic DNA. Genomic DNA extracted from each cell subset was distributed evenly over all wells of several immunoSEQ 96-well plates, and each plate served as one replicate. Each replicate PCR for sorted subsets received roughly 0.2 ug genomic DNA, equal to about 29,000 T cell genomes. Purified libraries were quantified with a Qubit 3.0 fluorometer, sized on a Bioanalyzer 2100, and re-quantified with the KAPA Library Quantification kit. Every immunoSEQ 96-well plate was sequenced on a dedicated single-read 150-cycle Illumina NextSeq 550 flow cell. From the authors' description of their analysis: Because only junctional sequences without quality scores were contained in the immunoSEQ output, filtering matching that applied to full-length reads could not be performed. Sequences were annotated with PyIR, a Python wrapper for IgBLAST v1.9, using IMGT germline references to assign V/J genes and CDR3. Reads with weak V/J assignments (E-value above 1e-6), missing CDR3, stop codons, out-of-frame junctions, or ambiguous translated residues were removed. V3J clonotypes were defined by identical inferred V gene, J gene, and CDR3 amino acid sequence. The percentage overlap between two repertoires was calculated by dividing the number of shared unique clonotypes by the size of the smaller repertoire. Repertoire richness was assessed with RTK rarefaction, the Chao1 estimator, and Recon v2.1 estimates of unobserved clonotypes. Generation probabilities for all TCRbeta clonotypes obtained by the gDNA method from a handful of donors were computed using OLGA. This immuneACCESS table, as held by TCRdb, lists in-frame sequences with V and J called but not all clones. Of the missing ones, under half trace to an unresolved V gene in checked studies; the others have no known cause. From that table come the V and J calls and clone size; the DNA was used to work out D and trimming. The sample table contains 2 million to 3 million clones; only one count was recorded for roughly 93% of them. About 0.38% of the sample rests with the top ten.

Donors were healthy HIV-negative adults with no recently reported acute infections or vaccinations. Only Caucasian adults living in Nashville, Tennessee, USA were represented among the donors. CD4+ T cells were enriched through magnetic negative selection, after which naive cells were positively selected on CD45RA and the remaining negative fraction served as the memory subset. After blood collection by leukapheresis, PBMCs were isolated using Ficoll-Histopaque density gradient centrifugation and then cryopreserved in the vapor phase of liquid nitrogen. Purity and quantity of every magnetically sorted T cell population were checked by analytical flow cytometry. Each sorted fraction had its genomic DNA isolated and then quantified by UV absorbance on a Nanodrop 2000c. The sequenced sample was naive CD4+ T cells from PBMCs. The cell subset or site label, read with the paper, signifies: CD45RA+ positively selected. This clonotype was sampled from a man younger than 30 in good health. Some clones in this sample may be carry-over from other donors' samples.

At the DNA level, the sequence is TGTGCCTGGAGTGTGGGACAGAACCTTGCTGAAAAACTGTTTTTT. This codes for CAWSVGQNLAEKLFF. Rearrangement joined TRBV30 to TRBJ1-4; TRBD1 aligns with 7 central bases. V is trimmed back by 0 bases and J by 7 bases, and the junction contains 8 bases that no gene match accounts for. From the cysteine through the phenylalanine, the CDR3 covers 15 amino acids. The read is trimmed to its CDR3 DNA, 45 bases read in frame from base 1. The germline V gene (reference sequence) yields GTSNPN for CDR1 and SVGIG for CDR2.